This TCR beta chain is from a study of blood T cell repertoires in COVID-19. Study-wide context: Some COVID-19 samples were acute and others convalescent; all came from the United States, Italy and Spain. PBMCs, B-cell-depleted T cells, or T cells provided the cDNA or gDNA that made up the material.

As processed by the authors: Researchers report that nucleated cell counts were estimated from reference gene primer amplification. Clones were read by immunoSEQ multiplex PCR, and TCRdb kept only the in-frame ones, dropping some. V and J calls and clone size follow that table, whereas D and trimming were derived from the DNA. The top ten hold 2% to 3% of the sample, which has under 250,000 clones, around 78% seen once. Trimming took 7 bases from V and 1 from J, leaving 10 bases between them. The germline gives CDR1 SQVTM, CDR2 ANQGSEA. This CDR3 is built from 12 residues. The J gene is TRBJ1-1, the V gene TRBV29-1; D perhaps matches TRBD1 (5 bases). The TCR originated in a woman in her 70s with active or convalescent COVID-19. Sequenced material: peripheral blood. Here the CDR3 DNA reads TGCAGCGGGGGACGGTGGAACACTGAAGCTTTCTTT. Translation gives CSGGRWNTEAFF. Using reference TRBV29-1 and TRBJ1-1 for the parts outside the CDR3, the full variable domain is SAVISQKPSRDICQRGTSLTIQCQVDSQVTMMFWYRQQPGQSLTLIATANQGSEATYESGFVIDKFPISRPNLTFSTLTVSNMSPEDSSIYLCSGGRWNTEAFFGQGTRLTVV.